This T cell receptor (beta chain) was recorded in a study of shared clonotypes between healthy human individuals. Study-wide findings and caveats: Clonotype sharing levels among donors were expected to vary with sequencing depth.

With respect to this clone: Its antigen is not known.

TCRdb's table, derived via immunoSEQ multiplex PCR, lists solely in-frame clones and lacks some. The sample gives about 1.4 million clones, around 97% of which show up once; approximately 1% is in the top ten. This receptor was identified in a man younger than 45 in good health. Sequencing used naive CD4+ T cells sorted from blood. Subset of the sample: CD45RA+ positively selected.

CDR3 amino acids: CASSALAGEMTGELFF. The CDR3 DNA follows: TGTGCCAGCAGTGCATTAGCGGGAGAAATGACCGGGGAGCTGTTTTTT. J is TRBJ2-2 and V is TRBV6-1, with 9 bases lining up with TRBD2. The CDR3 covers 16 residues. CDR1 MNHNS and CDR2 SASEGT come from the germline V gene. V trimming: 4 bases; J trimming: 5 bases; junction bases outside the gene matches: 8.